Listed here are 5 T cell receptor beta chains from one sample, sequenced in a study of blood T cell repertoires in COVID-19. The data were produced by immunoSEQ multiplex PCR, yet TCRdb's version contains in-frame clones alone and is incomplete. Among approximately 100,000 clones listed, approximately 80% were seen once. Source material: peripheral blood. The receptors derive from a man at least 80 years old with COVID-19, enrolled during active disease.

This clone appeared once. DNA of the CDR3: TGTGCCAGCAGTTACTCCAATACAGGGGGCGATGGCTACACCTTC. Protein sequence: CASSYSNTGGDGYTF. The V call is TRBV6-5, the J call TRBJ1-2; TRBD1 agrees at 9 bases. This CDR3 is 15 amino acids long. CDR1 and CDR2 (germline): MNHEY, SVGAGI. Trimming removed 0 bases from V and 6 bases from J; junction bases left unmatched: 5.

The chain joins TRBV12-3 or TRBV12-4 to TRBJ1-1; TRBD1 aligns across 7 bases. The trim removed 6 bases at V and 4 bases at J, leaving 5 bases unmatched. The CDR3 loop spans 13 amino acids. This CDR3 is CASSLGQSTEAFF. For the CDR3, the DNA is TGTGCCAGCAGCCTGGGACAGAGCACTGAAGCTTTCTTT.

Comment on this clone: A junction boundary mismatches the germline segment, possibly from a read error. The rearrangement uses TRBV12-3 or TRBV12-4 and TRBJ2-7; maybe TRBD1 (6 bases). The CDR3 extends over 12 amino acids. DNA for the CDR3: TGTGCCAGCACCTTCGGCCGAGGACAGCACTACTTC. This codes for CASTFGRGQHYF.

The chain employs TRBV6-5 and TRBJ1-1, with D unresolved. The CDR3 spans 13 residues. Trimming took off 2 bases at V and 3 bases at J, with 7 bases between the two ends. The germline CDR1 and CDR2 sequences are MNHEY and SVGAGI. As DNA, the CDR3 is TGTGCCAGCAGTTACAACGACTACACTGAAGCTTTCTTT. It specifies CASSYNDYTEAFF.

This clone was counted once. V is TRBV9 and J is TRBJ1-2; 10 bases are shared with TRBD1. The junction had 4 bases not matched to a gene; V was cut back by 2 bases and J by 6 bases. The CDR3 contains 14 residues. Per germline, CDR1 SGDLS and CDR2 YYNGEE. The CDR3 here is CASSVWTGGNGYTF. The DNA for the CDR3 is TGTGCCAGCAGCGTGTGGACAGGGGGGAATGGCTACACCTTC.